This section outlines one T cell receptor beta chain sequence together with its context. Its target is not known. This sample is part of a study of regulatory T cells in long-lasting Graves disease. For the study at large: Over 5 years of antithyroid drugs with positive TSH receptor antibodies was taken to mean persistent Graves' disease.

The time point is: persistent/refractory GD, antithyroid drugs over 5 years with positive TRAb. Following extraction of RNA from PBMCs, that RNA was used to make the TCR library. Each of the patients was recruited from an endocrinology department situated in Xi'an, China. Arm-PCR of CDR3 regions and iRepertoire HTBI primers were used to build TCR beta libraries. TCRdb independently ran MiXCR on the multiplex PCR reads; one entry per CDR3 protein. The sample includes roughly 360,000 distinct CDR3 sequences, roughly 25% seen only once; the top ten take less than 30%. Germline V CDR1 and CDR2: SGHKS, YYEKEE (reference sequence). The V end lost 5 bases, the J end lost 1 base, and 12 bases lay between the germline ends. CDR3 length: 15 residues. Points from the study as a whole: Persistent cases of Graves' showed reduced TCR diversity relative to newly diagnosed patients. Persistent disease was characterized by preferential usage of TRBV28, TRBJ1-2 and TRBJ2-5.

The receptor's source is a middle-aged woman with Graves disease. The chain employs TRBV5-5 and TRBJ2-2; no definite D call. The sample was peripheral blood mononuclear cells (PBMCs), taken when the disease was refractory, from a patient treated with antithyroid drugs. CDR3 DNA: TGTGCCAGCAGGGCGGAGTACCTGAACACCGGGGAGCTGTTTTTT. Its protein product is CASRAEYLNTGELFF.